The 25 T cell receptor beta chains below all came from one sample that was sequenced in a study of blood T cell repertoires in COVID-19. The table came from immunoSEQ multiplex PCR; TCRdb's copy has only in-frame clones and leaves some out. The sample yields hundreds of thousands of clones, approximately 92% seen once. The sample was PBMCs or T cells enriched from blood (not recorded which). The origin of the receptors is a man aged 25-40 years who had recovered from COVID-19.

The genes are TRBV27 and TRBJ2-6, with D maybe TRBD1 (6 bases). Deletions cut 4 bases from V and 0 bases from J, with 16 bases between. The CDR3 extends over 18 amino acids. Germline values: CDR1 MNHEY, CDR2 SMNVEV (reference sequence). The CDR3 coding sequence is TGTGCCAGCAGTTCATCCGGGACATTCAACTCTGGGGCCAACGTCCTGACTTTC. Protein product: CASSSSGTFNSGANVLTF.

This chain uses TRBV2 with TRBJ2-2; no definite D call. This CDR3 region has 13 residues. Trimming stripped 10 bases from V and 3 bases from J, with 12 bases between. Germline CDR1 reads SNHLY; CDR2 reads FYNNEI. The CDR3 nucleotides are TGTGCCACACGGCCCGGAGACACCGGGGAGCTGTTTTTT. The encoded protein is CATRPGDTGELFF.

This CDR3 reads CASSHGGNTEAFF. The CDR3 region has the DNA TGTGCCAGCTCACACGGGGGGAACACTGAAGCTTTCTTT. The chain recombines TRBV18 with TRBJ1-1; a possible D gene is TRBD1 (5 bases). The germline gives CDR1 KGHSH, CDR2 LQKENI. Trimming cost V 4 bases and J 1 base, with 7 bases left between them. This CDR3 comprises 13 residues.

This clone occurred once. The chain links TRBV5-4 to TRBJ1-4; the D gene is possibly TRBD1 (5 bases). Trimming removed 4 bases at V and 0 bases at J, with 10 bases between. CDR1 and CDR2 from the germline V gene are SGHNT and YYREEE (reference sequence). The CDR3 has 15 residues. As DNA, the CDR3 is TGTGCCAGCAGCGGGGGGGTTTCAACTAATGAAAAACTGTTTTTT. It codes for CASSGGVSTNEKLFF.

The chain carries TRBV12-5 and TRBJ2-7; 10 bases line up with TRBD2. The germline gives CDR1 LGHNT, CDR2 FRNRAP. The V gene end was trimmed by 7 bases and the J gene end by 3 bases; junction bases not matched to a gene: 3. The CDR3 is 13 amino acids. Written as DNA, the CDR3 is TGTGCTAGTGCCCTAGCGGGAGTCTACGAGCAGTACTTC. Encoded protein: CASALAGVYEQYF.

This rearrangement joins TRBV19 to TRBJ1-5; 7 nucleotides align to TRBD1. CDR1 is LNHDA, CDR2 SQIVND, per germline (reference sequence). The CDR3 sequence is 15 residues long. Trimming took 5 bases from V and 3 from J; bases not matched to a gene: 7. The CDR3 DNA follows: TGTGCCAGTAGTCCTCGACAGGGATTCAATCAGCCCCAGCATTTT. Its translation: CASSPRQGFNQPQHF.

The chain combines TRBV7-9 with TRBJ1-2, with 10 bases fitting TRBD1. V lost 3 bases and J lost 7; bases outside the gene matches: 11. From germline, CDR1 is SEHNR and CDR2 FQNEAQ (reference sequence). This CDR3 has 16 residues. In DNA, the CDR3 is TGTGCCAGCAGCTTGATGACGGGACAGGGGAGTCGTGGCTACACCTTC. Its translation is CASSLMTGQGSRGYTF.

The CDR3 nucleotides are TGTGCCAGCAGCTTAGGCACGGGAGCGGGAGGGGGGGAGACCCAGTACTTC. Residues: CASSLGTGAGGGETQYF. The chain has TRBV7-8 and TRBJ2-5; 10 nucleotides agree with TRBD2. CDR3 length: 17 amino acids. Germline values: CDR1 SGHVS, CDR2 FQNEAQ. Trimming at V came to 1 base and at J to 5 bases, leaving 10 bases not matched to a gene. The complete variable domain, with remaining parts taken from reference TRBV7-8 and TRBJ2-5, reads GAGVSQSPRYKVAKRGQDVALRCDPISGHVSLFWYQQALGQGPEFLTYFQNEAQLDKSGLPSDRFFAERPEGSVSTLKIQRTQQEDSAVYLCASSLGTGAGGGETQYFGPGTRLLVL.

This clone is a singleton in its sample. V is TRBV7-2 and J is TRBJ1-1, with D possibly TRBD1 on 5 matching bases. The germline V and J ends were trimmed by 5 bases and 0 bases, with 16 bases remaining between them. From germline, CDR1 is SGHTA and CDR2 FQGNSA. There are 16 residues in the CDR3. The CDR3 DNA sequence: TGTGCCAGCAGCCGCCCCACCGGGGGTTTGAACACTGAAGCTTTCTTT. Encoded protein: CASSRPTGGLNTEAFF.

V usage is TRBV18 and J usage is TRBJ1-2; TRBD1 is a possible D gene (6 bases). V was cut by 4 bases and J by 8 bases, with 17 bases left in between. The CDR3 spans 14 residues. Germline lookup yields CDR1 KGHSH and CDR2 LQKENI. The CDR3 DNA sequence: TGTGCCAGCTCACTTACGGACAGAGCTGAGGGCTACACCTTC. Its translation: CASSLTDRAEGYTF. Full variable domain (rest looked up from reference TRBV18 and TRBJ1-2): NAGVMQNPRHLVRRRGQEARLRCSPMKGHSHVYWYRQLPEEGLKFMVYLQKENIIDESGMPKERFSAEFPKEGPSILRIQQVVRGDSAAYFCASSLTDRAEGYTFGSGTRLTVV.

This clone has at least ten counts. This chain links TRBV5-4 with TRBJ1-3; 9 bases line up with TRBD1. The germline V gene has CDR1 SGHNT and CDR2 YYREEE (reference sequence). Trimming took 1 base from V and 4 from J; bases not matched to a gene: 6. The CDR3 extends over 16 amino acids. Here the CDR3 reads CASSLSGTGPGNTIYF. In DNA, the CDR3 is TGTGCCAGCAGCTTGTCCGGGACAGGGCCCGGAAACACCATATATTTT.

CDR3: CASSSRQGSYEQYF. CDR3 nucleotides: TGTGCCAGCAGCTCGAGACAGGGCTCCTACGAGCAGTACTTC. This chain joins TRBV11-2 and TRBJ2-7, with 7 bases that match TRBD1. After removal of 4 bases from V and 0 bases from J, the junction contained 3 bases not matched to a gene. This CDR3 contains 14 residues. Germline assignment: CDR1 SGHAT and CDR2 FQNNGV.

The CDR3 loop is CASRLTGAGTEAFF. CDR3 DNA: TGTGCCAGCAGGCTCACAGGGGCTGGGACTGAAGCTTTCTTT. This rearrangement joins TRBV7-2 to TRBJ1-1; 7 nucleotides align to TRBD1. Germline CDR1 and CDR2: SGHTA and FQGNSA. The CDR3 sequence is 14 residues long. V was pared by 6 bases and J by 5 bases, with 9 bases of the junction left unmatched. The whole variable domain, remainder taken from reference TRBV7-2 and TRBJ1-1, is GAGVSQSPSNKVTEKGKDVELRCDPISGHTALYWYRQSLGQGLEFLIYFQGNSAPDKSGLPSDRFSAERTGGSVSTLTIQRTQQEDSAVYLCASRLTGAGTEAFFGQGTRLTVV.

The chain has TRBV9 and TRBJ1-2; 7 nucleotides match TRBD1. The length of the CDR3 is 16 residues. The V gene's germline CDR1 is SGDLS and CDR2 YYNGEE. The V gene end was trimmed by 3 bases and the J gene end by 3 bases; junction bases not matched to a gene: 11. The CDR3 DNA reads as TGTGCCAGCAGCGCCAGCTTTACAGGGGCTTACTATGGCTACACCTTC. Protein: CASSASFTGAYYGYTF. Full variable domain (outside the CDR3, taken from reference TRBV9 and TRBJ1-2): DSGVTQTPKHLITATGQRVTLRCSPRSGDLSVYWYQQSLDQGLQFLIQYYNGEERAKGNILERFSAQQFPDLHSELNLSSLELGDSALYFCASSASFTGAYYGYTFGSGTRLTVV.

The V call is TRBV5-1, the J call TRBJ2-5, with a tentative D call TRBD1 (5 bases). This CDR3 is built from 13 residues. V lost 4 bases and J lost 2, with 9 bases in between. CDR1 is SGHRS, CDR2 YFSETQ, per germline. The CDR3 region has the DNA TGCGCCAGCAGCCAGGGATTTCAAGAGACCCAGTACTTC. It translates to CASSQGFQETQYF.

The chain carries TRBV6-5 and TRBJ2-5, with 7 bases that match TRBD1. Germline V gene data show CDR1 as MNHEY and CDR2 as SVGAGI. The CDR3 is 14 amino acids. The V and J ends lost 2 bases and 3 bases, in that order; junction bases with no gene match: 3. The CDR3 region has the DNA TGTGCCAGCAGTTACGGACAGGCCAAAGAGACCCAGTACTTC. Its protein product is CASSYGQAKETQYF.

This chain links TRBV6-5 with TRBJ1-5; perhaps TRBD1 as D (5 bases). V lost 5 bases to trimming and J lost 2 bases, with 13 bases between them. Germline CDR1 reads MNHEY; CDR2 reads SVGAGI. This CDR3 contains 15 residues. The DNA for the CDR3 is TGTGCCAGCAGTCGCGCGGGGCAAGGCAATCAGCCCCAGCATTTT. Its translation: CASSRAGQGNQPQHF.

V usage is TRBV6-5 and J usage is TRBJ2-5; D perhaps matches TRBD1 (6 bases). V gave up 0 bases and J gave up 3 bases, with 11 bases separating them. This CDR3 region has 15 residues. CDR1 is MNHEY, CDR2 SVGAGI, per germline. CDR3 bases: TGTGCCAGCAGTTACTCGGTTACAGGGAAAGAGACCCAGTACTTC. Translating it yields CASSYSVTGKETQYF.

V gene TRBV27 combines with J gene TRBJ2-5; a weak D match, TRBD1 (6 bases). Germline CDR1 and CDR2: MNHEY and SMNVEV (reference sequence). Deletions cut 0 bases from V and 5 bases from J, with 10 bases between. The CDR3 has 14 amino acids. The CDR3: CASSLSGRGETQYF. The CDR3 nucleotides read TGTGCCAGCAGTTTATCGGGCAGGGGTGAGACCCAGTACTTC.

This clone has a single count. This chain joins TRBV5-8 and TRBJ1-5, with 8 bases matching TRBD1. V shed 7 bases, J shed 6 bases, and the junction held 3 bases outside the gene matches. The CDR3 contains 12 residues. Per the germline V gene, CDR1 is SGHTS and CDR2 is YDEGEE. The CDR3 sequence is CASEQGGQPQHF. The CDR3 DNA is TGTGCCAGCGAACAGGGGGGTCAGCCCCAGCATTTT. The full variable domain, completed using reference TRBV5-8 and TRBJ1-5, is EAGVTQSPTHLIKTRGQQATLRCSPISGHTSVYWYQQALGLGLQFLLWYDEGEERNRGNFPPRFSGRQFPNYSSELNVNALELEDSALYLCASEQGGQPQHFGDGTRLSIL.

The V call is TRBV9, the J call TRBJ1-6; maybe TRBD1 (6 bases). The CDR3 loop spans 15 amino acids. Trimming stripped 3 bases from V and 12 bases from J, with 19 bases between. Per the germline V gene, CDR1 is SGDLS and CDR2 is YYNGEE. The CDR3 loop is CASSGDGTPLKPLHF. Here the CDR3 DNA reads TGTGCCAGCAGCGGAGACGGGACACCCTTAAAACCCCTCCACTTT.

This chain joins TRBV5-1 and TRBJ1-1; D is possibly TRBD1 (6 bases). CDR3 length: 15 residues. Germline V gene data show CDR1 as SGHRS and CDR2 as YFSETQ. V was trimmed by 4 bases and J by 0 bases, leaving 13 bases between them. The CDR3 region is CASSGTQGLNTEAFF. CDR3 DNA: TGCGCCAGCAGCGGAACACAGGGTTTGAACACTGAAGCTTTCTTT.

The chain couples TRBV4-2 to TRBJ1-6; D unclear. CDR1 is LGHNA, CDR2 YNFKEQ, per germline. This CDR3 is built from 13 residues. Trimming took 1 base from V and 9 from J, leaving 7 bases between them. This chain's CDR3 is CASSQGEVSPLHF. The CDR3 DNA reads as TGTGCCAGCAGCCAAGGAGAGGTTTCACCCCTCCACTTT.

The J gene is TRBJ1-5, the V gene TRBV19, with a weak D call TRBD1 (6 bases). CDR1 is LNHDA, CDR2 SQIVND, per germline (reference sequence). With 5 bases removed from V and 3 bases from J, the gap between germline ends came to 14 bases. CDR3 length equals 15 residues. The CDR3 DNA is TGTGCCAGTAGTTTAGGTGGACAGATCAATCAGCCCCAGCATTTT. Amino acids: CASSLGGQINQPQHF.

The V and J genes are TRBV7-2 and TRBJ2-1, with 11 bases identical to TRBD2. Germline V lookup: CDR1 SGHTA, CDR2 FQGNSA. The CDR3 extends over 16 amino acids. Trimming took 6 bases from V and 5 from J; bases not matched to a gene: 9. The CDR3 DNA sequence: TGTGCCAGCAGGAAACATAGCGGGAGGGCCGACAATGAGCAGTTCTTC. It translates to CASRKHSGRADNEQFF.